The rows below give T cell receptor beta chains drawn from one sample of a study of OX40 agonist ivuxolimab in advanced cancers. Using immunoSEQ multiplex PCR, the repertoire was profiled, and TCRdb retains in-frame clones only, with some absent. The sample holds around 99,000 clones, around 93% seen once. The specimen comprised CD4+ or CD8+ T cells sorted from blood, sampled in a trial of the OX40 agonist ivuxolimab. These receptor sequences come from an adult with an advanced solid tumor such as melanoma, head and neck, liver or kidney cancer. CDR3s include the opening cysteine and the closing phenylalanine or tryptophan. Fields, in order: clone size, D gene, V gene, J gene, CDR3 DNA, CDR3 protein. A D gene is named only where the DNA matches it firmly. Clone size is given for some rows only: seen once, a few or many times, or a class if the clone is expanded.

once	.	TRBV9	TRBJ2-1	TGTGCCAGCAGCGTAGAGGGCCATGAGCAGTTCTTC	CASSVEGHEQFF
once	.	TRBV10-3	TRBJ1-1	TGTGCCTCGAAATGGGAGTGGGGCACTGAAGCTTTCTTT	CASKWEWGTEAFF
.	.	TRBV11-2	TRBJ2-1	TGTGCCAGCAGCTCACAACGGGGGGAGCAGTTCTTC	CASSSQRGEQFF
.	.	TRBV13	TRBJ1-6	TGTGCCAGCAGCTTAGAGACGAATTCACCCCTCCACTTT	CASSLETNSPLHF
once	TRBD2	TRBV7-2	TRBJ2-3	TGTGCCAGCAGCTTAAGAAGGCTAGCGGGAGACCCGAGCACAGATACGCAGTATTTT	CASSLRRLAGDPSTDTQYF
.	TRBD1	TRBV2	TRBJ1-4	TGTGCCAGCAGCGCCCAGGGGGGAAGCGAAAAACTGTTTTTT	CASSAQGGSEKLFF
.	TRBD2	TRBV7-3	TRBJ2-3	TGTGCCAGCAGCTACCGGGGGGCGGGAGGCCCTAGCACAGATACGCAGTATTTT	CASSYRGAGGPSTDTQYF
.	TRBD1	TRBV13	TRBJ2-5	TGTGCCAGCAGCTTAACAGGACAGGGCCGGCAGACCCAGTACTTC	CASSLTGQGRQTQYF
.	TRBD1	TRBV28	TRBJ1-5	TGTGCCAGTTCGGGACAGCACAACAATCAGCCCCAGCATTTT	CASSGQHNNQPQHF
.	TRBD1	TRBV5-5	TRBJ2-7	TGTGCCAGCAGCTTGTTGGGACAGGGAGGATACGAGCAGTACTTC	CASSLLGQGGYEQYF
.	.	TRBV29-1	TRBJ1-4	TGCAGCGTTGAATTTGGAAGGGTGTTTTTT	CSVEFGRVFF